This TCR beta chain was sequenced for a study of T-cell reconstitution after alpha-beta-depleted transplantation in children (TCRdb year 2016). Background on the whole study: Using TCR repertoire profiling, the study followed T-cell immune reconstitution in a quantitative way in children after TCRalphabeta/CD19-depleted allogeneic hematopoietic cell transplantation.

This clonotype came up many times. Its antigen is unknown. Base qualities are not recorded, but no much larger clone differs from it by a single base. Counted from cysteine to phenylalanine, this CDR3 has 14 amino acids. Of all the DNA, just the CDR3 is kept, 42 bases in frame from base 1. The germline ends are 10 bases apart after V is trimmed by 0 bases and J by 5 bases. In the germline V gene, CDR1 corresponds to MNHEY and CDR2 to SVGAGI. To prepare the library, PCR was applied. Instrument used: Illumina HiSeq 2500. TCR libraries were prepared with molecular barcoding, using unique molecular identifiers to normalize TCRbeta repertoire quantification. TCRdb applied fastp at Q25 and MiXCR to the public reads, then kept only in-frame beta chains. Rows are unified per CDR3 protein, each entry keeping the most common DNA and genes. In all, the sample holds 450,000 to 500,000 distinct CDR3 sequences, and approximately 13% of those were seen once. About 6% of the sample belongs to the ten largest clones.

Recombination connected TRBV6-5 to TRBJ2-5; the D gene remains uncertain. The input for sequencing was PBMCs from the stem cell graft donor, taken from the stem cell graft. The clonotype was recovered from a human donor who donated a stem cell graft to a child with combined immunodeficiency. The CDR3 sequence is CASSYSEGLETQYF. The sequenced DNA is TGTGCCAGCAGTTACTCGGAAGGGCTTGAGACCCAGTACTTC.